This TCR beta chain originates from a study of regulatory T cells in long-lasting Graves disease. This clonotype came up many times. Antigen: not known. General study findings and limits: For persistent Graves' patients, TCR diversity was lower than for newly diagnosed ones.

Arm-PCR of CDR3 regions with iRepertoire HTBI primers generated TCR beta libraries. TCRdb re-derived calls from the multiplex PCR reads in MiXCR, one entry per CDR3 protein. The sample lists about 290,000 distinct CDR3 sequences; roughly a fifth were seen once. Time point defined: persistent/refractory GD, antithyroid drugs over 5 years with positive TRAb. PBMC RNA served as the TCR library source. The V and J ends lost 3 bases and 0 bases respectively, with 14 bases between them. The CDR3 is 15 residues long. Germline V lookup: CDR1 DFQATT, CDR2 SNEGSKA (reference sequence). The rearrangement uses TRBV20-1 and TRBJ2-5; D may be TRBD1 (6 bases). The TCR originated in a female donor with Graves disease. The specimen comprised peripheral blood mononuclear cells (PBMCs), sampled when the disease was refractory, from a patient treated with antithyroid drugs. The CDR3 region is CSASPSTGNQETQYF. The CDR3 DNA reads TGCAGTGCTAGCCCTTCAACAGGGAACCAAGAGACCCAGTACTTC.